Sequencing of this T cell receptor (beta chain) was carried out in a study of post-analysis software for immune sequencing data. Study-level results: Comparison of patients with controls showed about 5 TRBV segments more frequent in patients, TRBV5-6, TRBV5-1 and TRBV20-1 among them.

For this clonotype: Its cognate antigen is unknown.

The CDR3 has 12 amino acids. CDR1 is DFQATT, CDR2 SNEGSKA, per germline (reference sequence). V lost 5 bases and J 6 bases, leaving 13 bases between the germline ends. Researchers reported that TCR beta cDNA libraries carried unique molecular identifiers. One entry per CDR3 protein results from TCRdb running MiXCR on the PCR reads. The sample carries around 770,000 distinct CDR3 sequences, 46% recorded once. The sample comprised blood. This TCR derives from a girl aged 5-17 years with multiple sclerosis. V gene TRBV20-1 combines with J gene TRBJ1-1; D unresolved. The chain's CDR3 is CSAQVPGAEAFF. CDR3 DNA sequence: TGCAGTGCTCAGGTCCCGGGCGCTGAAGCTTTCTTT.